A single sample is the source of the 8 T cell receptor beta chains below, sequenced in a study of cytomegalovirus exposure and HLA in healthy donors. Profiled with immunoSEQ multiplex PCR; TCRdb holds only in-frame clones, not every one. Among 190,000 or so clones listed, about four fifths were seen once. The sequenced material came from PBMCs. Receptors were obtained from a woman younger than 35 in good health and CMV-seropositive.

The rearrangement joins TRBV6-1 to TRBJ2-4; 9 nucleotides line up with TRBD1. After removal of 8 bases from V and 10 bases from J, the junction contained 9 bases not matched to a gene. Germline CDR1 MNHNS, CDR2 SASEGT. This CDR3 comprises 13 residues. The CDR3 region is CASLSTGGWIQYF. As DNA, the CDR3 is TGTGCCAGCCTTTCAACAGGGGGCTGGATTCAGTACTTC.

The rearrangement uses TRBV10-3 and TRBJ1-3; D is unclear. From germline, CDR1 is ENHRY and CDR2 SYGVKD. V lost 0 bases, J lost 4 bases, and 7 bases lay in between. CDR3 length: 14 amino acids. CDR3: CAISESEAGNTIYF. The CDR3 DNA sequence: TGTGCCATCAGTGAGTCGGAGGCCGGAAACACCATATATTTT.

V and J are TRBV27 and TRBJ2-2; D might be TRBD2 (6 bases). Per germline, CDR1 MNHEY and CDR2 SMNVEV (reference sequence). This CDR3 has 11 amino acids. Between the trimmed V and J ends, which lost 5 bases and 8 bases, there was a span of 6 bases. The CDR3 DNA is TGTGCCAGCAGTCGGGGGGGGGAGCTGTTTTTT. Encoded protein: CASSRGGELFF.

This clone was found a few times. This same CDR3 is encoded by further DNA sequences in the sample. This chain connects TRBV6-5 to TRBJ2-2, with D tentatively TRBD2 (5 bases). This CDR3 has 14 amino acids. Trimming left V 7 bases short and J 4 bases short, with 13 bases between. Germline V CDR1 and CDR2: MNHEY, SVGAGI. CDR3 amino acids: CASKAGGRTGELFF. In nucleotides, the CDR3 is TGTGCCAGCAAGGCGGGCGGGCGCACCGGGGAGCTGTTTTTT.

This clone occurred a few times. The V call is TRBV29-1, the J call TRBJ1-2; D possibly corresponds to TRBD1 (6 bases). The germline V and J ends were trimmed by 6 bases and 8 bases, with 16 bases remaining between them. The CDR3 runs to 12 residues. Germline V gene lookup returns CDR1 SQVTM and CDR2 ANQGSEA. CDR3 amino acids: CSVQGLRGGYTF. The CDR3 coding sequence is TGCAGCGTCCAGGGGTTAAGGGGCGGCTACACCTTC.

The chain recombines TRBV4-1 with TRBJ2-2; weak D call: TRBD2 (7 bases). CDR3 length: 16 amino acids. CDR1 and CDR2 from the germline V gene are MGHRA and YSYEKL. V gave up 6 bases and J gave up 4 bases, with 18 bases separating them. In DNA form, the CDR3 reads TGCGCCAGCAGTAGTCTGGCGGGGGCTCTCACCGGGGAGCTGTTTTTT. This encodes CASSSLAGALTGELFF.

V usage is TRBV2 and J usage is TRBJ2-2; a possible D gene is TRBD2 (6 bases). With 7 bases removed from V and 5 bases from J, the gap between germline ends came to 14 bases. Germline CDR1 reads SNHLY; CDR2 reads FYNNEI. The CDR3 runs 14 residues. The CDR3 coding sequence is TGTGCCAGCACCGGGACTCTTTGGACCGGGGAGCTGTTTTTT. This gives the protein CASTGTLWTGELFF.

V gene TRBV7-9 combines with J gene TRBJ1-1; 8 bases fit TRBD1. Losses at the gene ends were 5 bases for V and 0 bases for J; bases not matched to a gene: 11. The CDR3 covers 17 residues. Germline V gives CDR1 SEHNR, CDR2 FQNEAQ (reference sequence). CDR3 sequence: CASSPNLGTGMNTEAFF. CDR3 nucleotide sequence: TGTGCCAGCAGCCCTAATCTCGGGACAGGCATGAACACTGAAGCTTTCTTT.